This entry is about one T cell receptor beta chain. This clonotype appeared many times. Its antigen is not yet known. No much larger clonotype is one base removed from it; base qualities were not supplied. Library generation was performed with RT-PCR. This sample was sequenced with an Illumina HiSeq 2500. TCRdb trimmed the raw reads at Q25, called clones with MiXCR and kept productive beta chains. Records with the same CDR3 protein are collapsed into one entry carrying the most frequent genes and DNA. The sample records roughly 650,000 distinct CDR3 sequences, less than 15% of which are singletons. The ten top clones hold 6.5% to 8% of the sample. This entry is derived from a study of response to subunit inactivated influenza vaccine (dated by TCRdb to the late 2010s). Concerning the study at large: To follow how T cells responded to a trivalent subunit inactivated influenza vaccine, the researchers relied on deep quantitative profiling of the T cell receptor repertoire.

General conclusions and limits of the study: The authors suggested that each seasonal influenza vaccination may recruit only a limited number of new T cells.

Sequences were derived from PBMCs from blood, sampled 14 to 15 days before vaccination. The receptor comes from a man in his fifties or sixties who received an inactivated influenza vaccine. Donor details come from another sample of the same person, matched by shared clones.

The DNA sequence is as follows: TGCGCCAGCAGTGAGTCACTAGGACCCTACGAGCAGTACTTC. Translated, it gives CASSESLGPYEQYF. The chain uses TRBV10-1 and TRBJ2-7; D gene: possibly TRBD2, on 5 matching bases. The germline V gene (reference sequence) gives CDR1 as WNHNN and CDR2 as SYGVQD. V is pared back by 0 bases and J by 2 bases, with 8 bases lying between the germline termini. The CDR3 runs 14 amino acids, cysteine and phenylalanine included. Left in the record is the CDR3 DNA by itself, 42 bases read in frame from the first base.